This is a list of T cell receptor beta chains from one sample in a study of a mutant IDH1 vaccine in newly diagnosed glioma. These TCRs are of unknown antigen specificity. Some clones are missing from TCRdb's copy, which holds only in-frame ones; the method was immunoSEQ multiplex PCR. The sample includes tens of thousands of clones, 75% to 90% of them seen just once. Here the sequenced sample was PBMCs, taken from a glioma patient whose treatment included an IDH1 peptide vaccine. These receptors all stem from a man aged 50-59 years with glioma. CDR3s leave out the opening cysteine and the closing phenylalanine or tryptophan. The order of the fields is V gene, J gene, CDR3 length, CDR3 protein.

>TRBV5-5|TRBJ1-3|13
ASSSDGKFGNTIY
>TRBV30|TRBJ2-7|12
ASTAAQGPYEQY
>TRBV5-1|TRBJ1-1|13
ASCLISRGSTEAF
>TRBV5-1|TRBJ1-1|15
ASSWTGGRTMNTEAF
>TRBV19|TRBJ2-5|14
ASSSALGPRGETQY
>TRBV7-8|TRBJ2-3|12
ASIGGTGTDTQY
>TRBV4-3|TRBJ1-4|12
ASSQVTTNEKLF
>TRBV6-1|TRBJ2-3|13
ASSEEGASTDTQY
>TRBV19|TRBJ1-1|13
ASSGGEALNTEAF
>TRBV29-1|TRBJ1-1|10
SVVPSNTEAF
>TRBV7-2|TRBJ2-7|12
ASSLLGASYEQY
>TRBV7-8|TRBJ1-2|11
ASSLGQGYGYT
>TRBV4-1|TRBJ2-3|11
ASSQGDVDTQY
>TRBV28|TRBJ2-7|11
ASSLSVPYEQY
>TRBV19|TRBJ2-1|11
ASSNREKARSF
>TRBV4-1|TRBJ1-1|15
ASSRLRPGQMNTEAF
>TRBV18|TRBJ1-1|14
ASSPRSRQGATEAF
>TRBV19|TRBJ2-3|14
ASTDLAGGYTDTQY
>TRBV7-8|TRBJ1-5|11
ASSRFTGQPQH
>TRBV6-5|TRBJ1-2|10
ASSRTGNGYT
>TRBV5-1|TRBJ1-1|14
ASSPQAGARNTEAF
>TRBV27|TRBJ1-2|12
ASRFGGTGVGYT
>TRBV19|TRBJ2-3|14
ASSASGTGNADTQY
>TRBV29-1|TRBJ1-1|11
SAATGQNTEAF